Listed below are T cell receptor beta chains from one sample, sequenced in a study of blood T cell repertoires in COVID-19. The repertoire was sequenced with immunoSEQ multiplex PCR; TCRdb's copy has only in-frame clones and lacks some. Among about 70,000 clones listed, around 88% were seen once. Sequenced sample: peripheral blood. Receptors were obtained from a woman of 80 years or more with acute or convalescent COVID-19. Each CDR3 is given with its conserved first and last residue. Each record gives: D gene, V gene, clone size, J gene, CDR3 DNA, CDR3 protein. D genes are given only for firm matches. Not all rows give a size; the values are once, few, many and, for expanded clones, a class.

-	TRBV7-8	once	TRBJ2-1	TGTGCCAGCAGCCACAACCGGGACATAAATTATCCTGAGCAGTTCTTC	CASSHNRDINYPEQFF
TRBD1	TRBV7-9	-	TRBJ2-3	TGTGCCAGCATAGAAAGGACAGGGAAGGCAGATACGCAGTATTTT	CASIERTGKADTQYF
-	TRBV30	-	TRBJ1-2	TGTGCCTGGAGAGAAAGGACAGCTGCTAACTATGGCTACACCTTC	CAWRERTAANYGYTF
-	TRBV5-1	-	TRBJ2-1	TGCGCCAGCAGTTTGGCGGGACAGCAGTTTAATGAGCAGTTCTTC	CASSLAGQQFNEQFF
-	TRBV4-2	few	TRBJ1-2	TGTGCCAGCAGCACGCGGACAGAGTATGGCTACACCTTC	CASSTRTEYGYTF
TRBD2	TRBV7-6	-	TRBJ2-5	TGTGCCAGCAGCCCCCGGACGGGACTAGCGGGAAAAGAGACCCAGTACTTC	CASSPRTGLAGKETQYF
TRBD1	TRBV27	-	TRBJ2-7	TGTGCCAGCAGTTTATTCGGGACAGGGTTCTACGAGCAGTACTTC	CASSLFGTGFYEQYF
TRBD1	TRBV6-6	-	TRBJ2-1	TGTGCCAGCAGTAGACCGGGACAGGGGATCGATGAGCAGTTCTTC	CASSRPGQGIDEQFF
-	TRBV14	-	TRBJ1-1	TGTGCCAGCAGCCAGGGGCAGACTACTGAAGCTTTCTTT	CASSQGQTTEAFF
TRBD2	TRBV10-3	-	TRBJ2-2	TGTGCCACAAGGGGGGCTAGCGGGATAACCGGGGAGCTGTTTTTT	CATRGASGITGELFF
-	TRBV2	-	TRBJ1-6	TGTGCCAGCAGTGTTTTGGTGGGAGGTTCACCCCTCCACTTT	CASSVLVGGSPLHF
-	TRBV7-6	-	TRBJ2-5	TGTGCCAGCAGCCGGGGGTTGTCGGGAGCATCGGAGACCCAGTACTTC	CASSRGLSGASETQYF
-	TRBV20-1	-	TRBJ2-7	TGCAGTGCTAGTACATTGTACCACGAGCAGTACTTC	CSASTLYHEQYF
-	TRBV19	-	TRBJ2-3	TGTGCCACGAACCGCCGCGGAGAAACAGATACGCAGTATTTT	CATNRRGETDTQYF
TRBD1	TRBV5-1	-	TRBJ1-1	TGCGCCAGCAGTCGACAGGGGGCTGGGGGCACTGAAGCTTTCTTT	CASSRQGAGGTEAFF
-	TRBV7-8	-	TRBJ2-1	TGTGCCAGCAGCCAGGACTCCACGATTACACTAAACAATGAGCAGTTCTTC	CASSQDSTITLNNEQFF
-	TRBV28	-	TRBJ1-5	TGTGCCAGCATCCGATCCGTCGCTATTCAGCCCCAGCATTTT	CASIRSVAIQPQHF
-	TRBV30	-	TRBJ2-1	TGTGCCTGGGACGTAGCGGCATACTCCTACAATGAGCAGTTCTTC	CAWDVAAYSYNEQFF
TRBD2	TRBV4-1	-	TRBJ2-7	TGCGCCAGCAGCGATCCGGGACTAGCGGGGGGCGAGCAGTACTTC	CASSDPGLAGGEQYF